This TCR beta chain was recovered during a study of response to subunit inactivated influenza vaccine. This CDR3 is built from 11 residues. Germline loops: CDR1 GTSNPN, CDR2 SVGIG (reference sequence). Trimming left V 5 bases short and J 9 bases short, with 11 bases between. One entry per CDR3 protein results from TCRdb running MiXCR on the RT-PCR reads. This table holds around 850,000 distinct CDR3 sequences, about 18% found once. This TCR came from a man in his fifties who received an inactivated influenza vaccine. Material: PBMCs from blood, obtained 5 to 6 days after vaccination. The chain carries TRBV30 and TRBJ2-1, with a possible D match to TRBD1 (5 bases). CDR3 sequence (DNA): TGTGCCTGGGCCAGGGTCGGTGAGCAGTTCTTC. Translating gives CAWARVGEQFF.